Reported below is one TCR beta chain. Its antigen is undetermined. The sample carries other DNA sequences with the same CDR3. The data were taken from a study of cytomegalovirus exposure and HLA in healthy donors. The PCR had 60 Vbeta and 13 Jbeta primers. Produced via immunoSEQ multiplex PCR; TCRdb's table is partial and in-frame only. The sample consists of some 200,000 clones, 70% to 80% of them appearing once. With 0 bases removed from V and 0 bases from J, the gap between germline ends came to 7 bases. The germline V gene encodes CDR1 SGHNT and CDR2 YYREEE (reference sequence). This CDR3 contains 14 residues. Overall study findings and caveats: HLA restriction was apparent for most CMV-associated TCR beta chains in a later analysis. Per published accounts, TCR beta sequences correctly predicted the HLA-A and HLA-B alleles of most subjects.

This receptor was identified in a girl between 10 and 17 years old in good health and CMV-seropositive. V gene TRBV5-4 combines with J gene TRBJ2-7, with a tentative D call TRBD2 (5 bases). Sequencing was done on a sample of PBMCs. CDR3 DNA sequence: TGTGCCAGCAGCTTGGGTCGGGGCTCCTACGAGCAGTACTTC. Amino acid sequence: CASSLGRGSYEQYF. Supplemented by reference TRBV5-4 and TRBJ2-7, the full variable domain reads ETGVTQSPTHLIKTRGQQVTLRCSSQSGHNTVSWYQQALGQGPQFIFQYYREEENGRGNFPPRFSGLQFPNYSSELNVNALELDDSALYLCASSLGRGSYEQYFGPGTRLTVT.